The 27 T cell receptor beta chains given below trace back to one sample, sequenced in a study of T cell repertoires in cytomegalovirus infection. TCRdb processed the reads anew with MiXCR; each CDR3 protein has one entry. The sample has 150,000 to 200,000 distinct CDR3 sequences; about 15% are singletons. Sample: PBMCs. These receptors originate from a human donor in good health (CMV status not recorded). Some clones in this sample may be carry-over from other donors' samples.

This clonotype was seen repeatedly, ten times or more. This chain uses TRBV12-3 or TRBV12-4 with TRBJ2-1, with D perhaps matching TRBD1 (5 bases). V gave up 10 bases and J gave up 0 bases, with 13 bases separating them. The CDR3 runs 14 residues. CDR3 in amino acids: CATNFDSSYNEQFF. In DNA form, the CDR3 reads TGTGCCACCAATTTTGACAGCTCCTACAATGAGCAGTTCTTC.

This clonotype was seen at least ten times. The rearrangement links TRBV12-3 or TRBV12-4 to TRBJ2-3; 9 bases map to TRBD2. This CDR3 is 15 amino acids long. With V trimmed by 3 bases and J by 4 bases, 5 bases remained unmatched. CDR3 in amino acids: CASSLSSGAADTQYF. The DNA of the CDR3 is TGTGCCAGCAGTTTGTCTAGCGGGGCTGCAGATACGCAGTATTTT.

This clonotype was seen a handful of times. The gene calls are TRBV12-3 or TRBV12-4 and TRBJ1-2, with D tentatively TRBD1 (5 bases). The V end lost 7 bases, the J end lost 7 bases, and 19 bases lay between the germline ends. The CDR3 covers 14 residues. In DNA, the CDR3 is TGTGCCAGCACCTTTGGGACTTTGGCACGTGGCTACACCTTC. Translating it yields CASTFGTLARGYTF.

This chain joins TRBV6-2 or TRBV6-3 and TRBJ2-7; D not resolved. V lost 1 base, J lost 0 bases, and 4 bases lay in between. CDR1 and CDR2 from the germline V gene are MNHEY and SVGEGT. CDR3 length: 13 residues. CDR3 protein: CASSYLGSYEQYF. CDR3 coding DNA: TGTGCCAGCAGTTACTTGGGCTCCTACGAGCAGTACTTC.

The table lists this clonotype with a few counts. V usage is TRBV6-1 and J usage is TRBJ1-5, with a weak D call TRBD1 (6 bases). The CDR3 covers 14 residues. Trimming cost V 6 bases and J 4 bases, with 13 bases left between them. Germline V gene data show CDR1 as MNHNS and CDR2 as SASEGT. The DNA for the CDR3 is TGTGCCAGCAGGCAGGAGGGGGTTAATCAGCCCCAGCATTTT. As protein: CASRQEGVNQPQHF.

This clonotype was seen many times. The chain joins TRBV4-3 to TRBJ1-2; a weak D match, TRBD1 (5 bases). The CDR3 has 15 amino acids. Germline lookup yields CDR1 LGHNA and CDR2 YSLEER. The V end was cut by 0 bases, the J end by 5 bases, with 13 bases between. The CDR3 DNA is TGCGCCAGCAGCCAAGAGGAAGACAGCCGGTATGGCTACACCTTC. Translation: CASSQEEDSRYGYTF.

This clonotype showed up just a few times. The gene calls are TRBV10-3 and TRBJ2-7; D gene unclear. The CDR3 length is 11 residues. Trimming stripped 1 base from V and 7 bases from J, with 5 bases between. CDR1 and CDR2 from the germline V gene are ENHRY and SYGVKD. DNA for the CDR3: TGTGCCATCAGTGAGTTGGGAGAGCAGTACTTC. This sequence encodes CAISELGEQYF.

This clonotype was detected only a few times. The chain uses TRBV5-6 and TRBJ1-1; D gene uncertain. The CDR3 runs 14 residues. The V end lost 4 bases, the J end lost 5 bases, and 15 bases lay between the germline ends. Per germline, CDR1 SGHDT and CDR2 YYEEEE. CDR3 sequence: CASSPDPYGTEAFF. CDR3 DNA sequence: TGTGCCAGCAGCCCTGATCCTTATGGGACTGAAGCTTTCTTT.

The sample holds many counts of this clonotype. Written as DNA, the CDR3 is TGTGCCAGCAGTTTTAACAGGGGGCCCAACGAGCAGTACTTC. It codes for CASSFNRGPNEQYF. The V call is TRBV12-3 or TRBV12-4, the J call TRBJ2-7; 9 nucleotides match TRBD1. There are 14 residues in the CDR3. V lost 3 bases and J lost 5; bases outside the gene matches: 5.

This clonotype was counted a few times. The chain uses TRBV11-2 and TRBJ2-2; D is ambiguous. Trimming cost V 3 bases and J 6 bases, with 17 bases left between them. From germline, CDR1 is SGHAT and CDR2 FQNNGV. This CDR3 spans 16 amino acids. The CDR3 region is CASSFTRVQTSGELFF. The DNA of the CDR3 is TGTGCCAGCAGCTTTACCCGGGTTCAAACATCCGGGGAGCTGTTTTTT.

This clonotype has more than one count but fewer than ten. The V call is TRBV7-8, the J call TRBJ1-6; D gene ambiguous. This CDR3 has 13 residues. The germline V gene encodes CDR1 SGHVS and CDR2 FQNEAQ. V gave up 3 bases and J gave up 14 bases, with 14 bases separating them. This chain's CDR3 is CASSLSSWRTLHF. The CDR3 nucleotides are TGTGCCAGCAGCTTGTCGTCTTGGCGAACCCTCCACTTT.

This clonotype was seen repeatedly, ten times or more. The chain has TRBV11-3 and TRBJ2-5; 7 bases match TRBD2. The CDR3 is made up of 13 amino acids. Germline assignment: CDR1 SGHNT and CDR2 YENEEA. After removal of 5 bases from V and 3 bases from J, the junction contained 3 bases not matched to a gene. The DNA of the CDR3 is TGTGCCAGCAGCCGCCGGGAGGAAGAGACCCAGTACTTC. This gives the protein CASSRREEETQYF. The full variable domain, with the rest looked up from reference TRBV11-3 and TRBJ2-5, is EAGVVQSPRYKIIEKKQPVAFWCNPISGHNTLYWYLQNLGQGPELLIRYENEEAVDDSQLPKDRFSAERLKGVDSTLKIQPAELGDSAVYLCASSRREEETQYFGPGTRLLVL.

This clonotype showed up many times. The V call is TRBV7-9, the J call TRBJ2-7, with D tentatively TRBD2 (6 bases). V was clipped by 5 bases and J by 7 bases, with 18 bases between them. Germline CDR1 reads SEHNR; CDR2 reads FQNEAQ (reference sequence). The CDR3 consists of 14 residues. This CDR3 is CASSPSGSSGEQYF. CDR3 nucleotide sequence: TGTGCCAGCAGCCCCTCCGGGAGCTCAGGAGAGCAGTACTTC. The full variable domain, its missing parts supplied by reference TRBV7-9 and TRBJ2-7, is DTGVSQNPRHKITKRGQNVTFRCDPISEHNRLYWYRQTLGQGPEFLTYFQNEAQLEKSRLLSDRFSAERPKGSFSTLEIQRTEQGDSAMYLCASSPSGSSGEQYFGPGTRLTVT.

This clonotype was detected many times. This chain links TRBV7-2 with TRBJ1-5; D is unclear. Germline CDR1 is SGHTA and CDR2 is FQGNSA. The CDR3 totals 12 residues. V was trimmed by 3 bases and J by 7 bases, leaving 7 bases between them. CDR3 amino acids: CASSFNTQPQHF. In DNA, the CDR3 is TGTGCCAGCAGCTTCAACACCCAGCCCCAGCATTTT.

Ten or more counts support this clonotype. The chain carries TRBV7-9 and TRBJ2-7, with no clear D. Germline CDR1 and CDR2: SEHNR and FQNEAQ (reference sequence). This CDR3 comprises 15 residues. Trimming left V 1 base short and J 2 bases short, with 12 bases between. In DNA form, the CDR3 reads TGTGCCAGCAGCTTAGGCTCCGGACCAGCCTACGAGCAGTACTTC. This codes for CASSLGSGPAYEQYF.

This clonotype has at least ten counts. The rearrangement links TRBV6-2 or TRBV6-3 to TRBJ1-5; D remains unclear. V lost 7 bases and J lost 5, with 15 bases in between. There are 14 residues in the CDR3. Germline assignment: CDR1 MNHEY and CDR2 SVGEGT. CDR3 protein: CASTDSSKDQPQHF. The CDR3 DNA reads TGTGCCAGCACCGACTCCTCTAAGGATCAGCCCCAGCATTTT.

This clonotype was seen repeatedly, ten times or more. The genes are TRBV6-1 and TRBJ2-1; weak D call: TRBD1 (5 bases). Germline lookup yields CDR1 MNHNS and CDR2 SASEGT. The CDR3 is 15 amino acids. With 1 base removed from V and 12 bases from J, the gap between germline ends came to 19 bases. The CDR3 DNA follows: TGTGCCAGCAGTGAAGTCCGGCAGGACACTCTCGGGCAGTTCTTC. Its protein is CASSEVRQDTLGQFF.

The rearrangement uses TRBV19 and TRBJ2-1, with D maybe TRBD2 (5 bases). Trimming left V 5 bases short and J 4 bases short, with 9 bases between. Germline values: CDR1 LNHDA, CDR2 SQIVND (reference sequence). The CDR3 is made up of 13 amino acids. CDR3 sequence reads: CASSPGRYNEQFF. DNA for the CDR3: TGTGCCAGTAGTCCGGGAAGGTACAATGAGCAGTTCTTC.

CDR3 region: CASSYPSDVPNYGYTF. The CDR3 region has the DNA TGTGCCAGCAGTTACCCATCGGACGTCCCGAACTATGGCTACACCTTC. The V call is TRBV6-2 or TRBV6-3, the J call TRBJ1-2; no firm D call. V lost 2 bases, J lost 2 bases, and 15 bases lay in between. Germline V gene sequence: CDR1 MNHEY, CDR2 SVGEGT. The CDR3 covers 16 residues.

The chain uses TRBV20-1 and TRBJ2-5, with 11 bases that match TRBD1. CDR3 length equals 15 residues. Germline assignment: CDR1 DFQATT and CDR2 SNEGSKA (reference sequence). Unmatched junction bases numbered 10, after V lost 5 bases and J lost 5 bases. CDR3 DNA: TGCAGTGCTCACCGAGGGACAGGGGGGGGGGAGACCCAGTACTTC. Encoded protein: CSAHRGTGGGETQYF.

This clonotype was counted between two and nine times. This chain uses TRBV29-1 with TRBJ2-3, with 8 bases that match TRBD1. This CDR3 is 17 amino acids long. In germline, CDR1 is SQVTM, CDR2 ANQGSEA. Losses at the gene ends were 0 bases for V and 4 bases for J; bases not matched to a gene: 12. CDR3 sequence (DNA): TGCAGCGTTGAAGATAGGATCGGACAGGGAGGCGCAGATACGCAGTATTTT. Its protein product is CSVEDRIGQGGADTQYF.

This clonotype turned up a few times. CDR3 nucleotide sequence: TGTGCCAGCAGCTTAGGAGTGCGGGTTGACACTGAAGCTTTCTTT. Protein sequence: CASSLGVRVDTEAFF. The gene calls are TRBV7-9 and TRBJ1-1; D remains ambiguous. The CDR3 runs 15 residues. Germline V CDR1 and CDR2: SEHNR, FQNEAQ (reference sequence). Trimming took off 1 base at V and 3 bases at J, with 12 bases between the two ends. Full variable domain (remainder filled in from reference TRBV7-9 and TRBJ1-1): DTGVSQNPRHKITKRGQNVTFRCDPISEHNRLYWYRQTLGQGPEFLTYFQNEAQLEKSRLLSDRFSAERPKGSFSTLEIQRTEQGDSAMYLCASSLGVRVDTEAFFGQGTRLTVV.

This clonotype was seen only a few times. The rearrangement links TRBV18 to TRBJ2-7; D is undetermined. Germline V gene data show CDR1 as KGHSH and CDR2 as LQKENI. V lost 3 bases to trimming and J lost 4 bases, with 22 bases between them. The CDR3 covers 17 residues. Here the CDR3 DNA reads TGTGCCAGCTCACCCCCGGCGTGGAATCGCGGATCTTACGAGCAGTACTTC. This gives the protein CASSPPAWNRGSYEQYF.

This clonotype has more than one count but fewer than ten. The chain joins TRBV29-1 to TRBJ2-5; D not certain. CDR3 length: 13 residues. Germline loops: CDR1 SQVTM, CDR2 ANQGSEA. The ends were cut back, 5 bases at V and 2 bases at J, with 12 bases in the middle. The CDR3 DNA is TGCAGCGTTCTTTACAGTAGTCAAGAGACCCAGTACTTC. It is translated as CSVLYSSQETQYF. The full variable domain, rest sourced from reference TRBV29-1 and TRBJ2-5, is SAVISQKPSRDICQRGTSLTIQCQVDSQVTMMFWYRQQPGQSLTLIATANQGSEATYESGFVIDKFPISRPNLTFSTLTVSNMSPEDSSIYLCSVLYSSQETQYFGPGTRLLVL.

The V gene is TRBV20-1, the J gene TRBJ1-1; D perhaps matches TRBD1 (5 bases). Between the trimmed V and J ends, which lost 0 bases and 6 bases, there was a span of 14 bases. CDR3 length: 14 residues. Per the germline V gene, CDR1 is DFQATT and CDR2 is SNEGSKA (reference sequence). The CDR3 DNA follows: TGCAGTGCTAGAGATGGGGGGGGGAGGCCTGAAGCTTTCTTT. Protein: CSARDGGGRPEAFF.

The sample holds a few counts of this clonotype. V gene TRBV20-1 combines with J gene TRBJ1-4, with D hard to call. V lost 3 bases and J lost 1, with 12 bases in between. Germline-derived CDR1 and CDR2 are DFQATT and SNEGSKA (reference sequence). This CDR3 spans 15 amino acids. The CDR3 protein is CSASWEGRTNEKLFF. The CDR3 DNA reads as TGCAGTGCTAGTTGGGAGGGAAGAACTAATGAAAAACTGTTTTTT.

This clonotype has only a few counts. This chain joins TRBV15 and TRBJ2-3, with D maybe TRBD1 (5 bases). Germline-derived CDR1 and CDR2 are LNHNV and YYDKDF (reference sequence). This CDR3 spans 16 amino acids. The V gene lost 5 bases and the J gene lost 6 bases, with 21 bases spanning the gap. The CDR3 is CATSGKGIPPGDTQYF. CDR3 sequence (DNA): TGTGCCACCAGCGGAAAAGGGATCCCTCCAGGGGATACGCAGTATTTT.